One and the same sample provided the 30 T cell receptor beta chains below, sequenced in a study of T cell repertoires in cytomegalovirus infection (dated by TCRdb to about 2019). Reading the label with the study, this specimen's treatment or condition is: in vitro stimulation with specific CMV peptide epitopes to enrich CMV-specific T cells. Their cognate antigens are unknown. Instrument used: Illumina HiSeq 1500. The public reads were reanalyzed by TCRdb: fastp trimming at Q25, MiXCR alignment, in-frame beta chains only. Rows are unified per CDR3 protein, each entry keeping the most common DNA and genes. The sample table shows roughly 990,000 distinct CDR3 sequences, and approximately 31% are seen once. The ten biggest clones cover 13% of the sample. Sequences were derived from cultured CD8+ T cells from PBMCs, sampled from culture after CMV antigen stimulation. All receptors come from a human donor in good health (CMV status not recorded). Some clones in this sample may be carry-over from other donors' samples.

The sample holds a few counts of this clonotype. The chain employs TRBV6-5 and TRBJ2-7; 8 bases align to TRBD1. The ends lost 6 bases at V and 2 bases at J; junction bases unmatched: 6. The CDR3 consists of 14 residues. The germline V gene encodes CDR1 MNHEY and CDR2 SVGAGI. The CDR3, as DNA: TGTGCCAGCAGGCCCGGACAGGGTACCTACGAGCAGTACGTC. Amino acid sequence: CASRPGQGTYEQYV.

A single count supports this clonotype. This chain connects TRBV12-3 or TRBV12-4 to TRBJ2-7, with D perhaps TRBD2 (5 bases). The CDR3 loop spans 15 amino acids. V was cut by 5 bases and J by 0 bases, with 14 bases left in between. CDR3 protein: CASSLGELSSYEQYF. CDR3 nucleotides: TGTGCCAGCAGTCTCGGGGAACTGAGCTCCTACGAGCAGTACTTC.

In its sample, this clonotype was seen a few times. The CDR3 coding sequence is TGCGCCAGCAGCCTCCCGTCGAGTTTGAACGAGCAGTACTTC. It encodes CASSLPSSLNEQYF. The chain combines TRBV5-1 with TRBJ2-7; D unclear. Germline CDR1 is SGHRS and CDR2 is YFSETQ. The CDR3 covers 14 residues. V lost 4 bases and J 5 bases, leaving 16 bases between the germline ends.

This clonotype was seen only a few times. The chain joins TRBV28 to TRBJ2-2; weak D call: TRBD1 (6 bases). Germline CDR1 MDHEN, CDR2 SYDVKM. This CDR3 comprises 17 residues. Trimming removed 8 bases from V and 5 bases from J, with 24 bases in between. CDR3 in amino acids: CASAKSQQGGGTGELFF. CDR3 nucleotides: TGTGCCAGCGCTAAAAGTCAACAGGGTGGAGGAACCGGGGAGCTGTTTTTT.

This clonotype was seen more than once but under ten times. As DNA, the CDR3 is TGTGCCAGCAGTGAAGCCCGAGGGATTGGCGGGGGATTAGATACGCAGTATTTT. As protein: CASSEARGIGGGLDTQYF. The chain links TRBV25-1 to TRBJ2-3; 7 bases map to TRBD2. V dropped 2 bases and J dropped 5; count of bases not matched to a gene: 16. The CDR3 extends over 18 amino acids. Germline loops: CDR1 MGHDK, CDR2 SYGVNS.

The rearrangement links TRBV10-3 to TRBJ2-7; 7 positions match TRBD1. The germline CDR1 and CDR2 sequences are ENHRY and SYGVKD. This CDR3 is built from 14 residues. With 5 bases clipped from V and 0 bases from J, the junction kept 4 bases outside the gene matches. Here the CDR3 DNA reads TGTGCCATCAGTTCGACAGGGACCTCCTACGAGCAGTACTTC. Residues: CAISSTGTSYEQYF.

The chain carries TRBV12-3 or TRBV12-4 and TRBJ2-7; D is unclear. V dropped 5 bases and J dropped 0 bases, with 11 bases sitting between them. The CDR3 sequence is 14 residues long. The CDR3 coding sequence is TGTGCCAGCAGTGCCGAGGATCGCTCCTACGAGCAGTACGTC. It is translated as CASSAEDRSYEQYV.

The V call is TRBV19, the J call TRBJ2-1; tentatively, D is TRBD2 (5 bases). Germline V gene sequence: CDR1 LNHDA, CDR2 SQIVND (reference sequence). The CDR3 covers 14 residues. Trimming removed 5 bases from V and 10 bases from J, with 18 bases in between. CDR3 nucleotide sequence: TGTGCCAGTAGTTTGGACCCTGGAGGATTGGAGCAGTTCTTC. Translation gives CASSLDPGGLEQFF.

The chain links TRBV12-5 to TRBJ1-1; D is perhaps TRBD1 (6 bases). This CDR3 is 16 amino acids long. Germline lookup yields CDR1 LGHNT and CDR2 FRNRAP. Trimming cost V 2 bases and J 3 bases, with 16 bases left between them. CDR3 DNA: TGTGCTAGTGGTTTGACATTGGGACACAACTACACTGAAGCTTTCTTT. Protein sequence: CASGLTLGHNYTEAFF.

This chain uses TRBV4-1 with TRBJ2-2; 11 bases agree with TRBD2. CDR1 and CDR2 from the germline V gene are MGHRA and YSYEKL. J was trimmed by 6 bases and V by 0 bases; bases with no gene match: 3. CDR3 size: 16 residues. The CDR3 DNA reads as TGCGCCAGCAGCCAAGAAAGGGGACTAGCGGCCGGGGAGCTGTTTTTT. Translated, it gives CASSQERGLAAGELFF.

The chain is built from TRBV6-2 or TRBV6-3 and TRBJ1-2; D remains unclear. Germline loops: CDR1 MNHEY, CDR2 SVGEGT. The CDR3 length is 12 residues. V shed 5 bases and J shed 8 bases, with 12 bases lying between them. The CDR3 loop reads CASSDPGGGYTF. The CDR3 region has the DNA TGTGCCAGCAGTGACCCAGGAGGAGGCTACACCTTC.

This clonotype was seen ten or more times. The CDR3 DNA follows: TGTGCCAGTTATTCGATCCCCACTGAAGCTTTCTTT. Translated: CASYSIPTEAFF. The chain carries TRBV7-6 and TRBJ1-1; D is unclear. Germline CDR1 is SGHVS and CDR2 is FNYEAQ. This CDR3 comprises 12 residues. Trimming left V 9 bases short and J 4 bases short, with 12 bases between.

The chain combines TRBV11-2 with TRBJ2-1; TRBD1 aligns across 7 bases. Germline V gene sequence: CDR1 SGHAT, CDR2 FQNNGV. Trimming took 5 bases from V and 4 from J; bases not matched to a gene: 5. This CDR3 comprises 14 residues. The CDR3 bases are TGTGCCAGCAGCCTCGACAGGGAGTACAATGAGCAGTTCTTC. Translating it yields CASSLDREYNEQFF.

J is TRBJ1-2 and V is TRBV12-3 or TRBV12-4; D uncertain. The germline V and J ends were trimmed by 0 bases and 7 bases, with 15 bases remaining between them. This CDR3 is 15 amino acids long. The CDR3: CASSLALRGNGGYTF. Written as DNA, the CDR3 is TGTGCCAGCAGTTTAGCTCTTCGCGGGAATGGTGGCTACACCTTC.

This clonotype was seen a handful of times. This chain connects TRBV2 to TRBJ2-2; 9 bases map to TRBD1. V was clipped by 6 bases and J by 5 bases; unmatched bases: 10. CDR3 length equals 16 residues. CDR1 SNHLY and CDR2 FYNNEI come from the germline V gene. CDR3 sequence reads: CASSQWTGAQTGELFF. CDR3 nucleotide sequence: TGTGCCAGCAGCCAATGGACAGGGGCGCAAACCGGGGAGCTGTTTTTT.

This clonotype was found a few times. The CDR3, as DNA: TGTGCCGTGGCCTTGGGCGGCTCCTACGAGCAGTACTTC. It codes for CAVALGGSYEQYF. This chain links TRBV10-3 with TRBJ2-7, with no clear D. This CDR3 is built from 13 residues. The germline V and J ends were trimmed by 11 bases and 0 bases, with 14 bases remaining between them. Germline CDR1 and CDR2: ENHRY and SYGVKD.

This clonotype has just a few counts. The CDR3 reads CASSYNIGGFEKLFF. Written as DNA, the CDR3 is TGTGCCAGCAGTTATAATATAGGGGGCTTTGAAAAACTGTTTTTT. This chain links TRBV28 with TRBJ1-4; 7 bases are a match to TRBD1. Germline loops: CDR1 MDHEN, CDR2 SYDVKM. The ends lost 4 bases at V and 7 bases at J; junction bases unmatched: 9. This CDR3 is built from 15 residues.

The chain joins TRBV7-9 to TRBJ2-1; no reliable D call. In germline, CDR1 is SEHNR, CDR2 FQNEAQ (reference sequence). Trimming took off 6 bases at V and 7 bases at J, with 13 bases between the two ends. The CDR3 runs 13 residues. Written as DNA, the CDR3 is TGTGCCAGCAGGTGGGCGCAGAATAATGAGCAGTTCTTC. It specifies CASRWAQNNEQFF.

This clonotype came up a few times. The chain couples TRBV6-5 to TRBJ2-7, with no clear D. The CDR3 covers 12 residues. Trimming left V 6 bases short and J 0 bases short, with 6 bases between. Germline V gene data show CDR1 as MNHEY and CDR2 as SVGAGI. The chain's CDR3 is CASRAHSYEQYF. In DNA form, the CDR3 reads TGTGCCAGCAGAGCCCACTCCTACGAGCAGTACTTC.

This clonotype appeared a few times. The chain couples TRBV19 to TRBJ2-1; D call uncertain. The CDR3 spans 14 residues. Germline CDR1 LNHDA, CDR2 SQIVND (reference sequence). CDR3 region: CAVSWRFSYNEQFF. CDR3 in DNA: TGTGCGGTCTCCTGGAGATTCTCCTACAATGAGCAGTTCTTC.

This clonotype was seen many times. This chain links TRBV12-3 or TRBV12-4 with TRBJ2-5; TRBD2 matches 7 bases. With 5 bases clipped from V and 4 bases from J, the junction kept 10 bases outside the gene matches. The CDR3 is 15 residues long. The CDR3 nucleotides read TGTGCCAGCAGTCCGCCCGGACTAGTGGGAGAGACCCAGTACTTC. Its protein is CASSPPGLVGETQYF.

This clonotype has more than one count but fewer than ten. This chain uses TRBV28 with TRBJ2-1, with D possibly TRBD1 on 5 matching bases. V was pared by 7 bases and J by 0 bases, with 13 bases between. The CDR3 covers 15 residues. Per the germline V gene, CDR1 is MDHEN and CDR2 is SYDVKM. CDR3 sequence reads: CASNEQVLSYNEQFF. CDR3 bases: TGTGCCAGCAATGAACAGGTACTCTCCTACAATGAGCAGTTCTTC.

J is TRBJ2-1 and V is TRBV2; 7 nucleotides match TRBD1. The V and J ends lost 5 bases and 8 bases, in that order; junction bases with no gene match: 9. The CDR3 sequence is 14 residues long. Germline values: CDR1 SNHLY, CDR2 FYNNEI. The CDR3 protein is CASSYTGEGDEQFF. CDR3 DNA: TGTGCCAGCAGTTACACAGGGGAAGGCGATGAGCAGTTCTTC.

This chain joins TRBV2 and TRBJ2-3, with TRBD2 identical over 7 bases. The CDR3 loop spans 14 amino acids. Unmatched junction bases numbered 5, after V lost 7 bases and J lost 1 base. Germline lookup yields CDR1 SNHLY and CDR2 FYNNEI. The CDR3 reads CASNSGLGTDTQYF. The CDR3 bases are TGTGCCAGCAATAGCGGGTTAGGCACAGATACGCAGTATTTT.

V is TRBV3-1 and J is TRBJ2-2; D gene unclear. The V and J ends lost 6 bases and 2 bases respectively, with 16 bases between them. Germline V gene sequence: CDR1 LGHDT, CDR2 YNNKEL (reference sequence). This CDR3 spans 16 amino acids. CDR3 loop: CASSLSDWKNTGELFF. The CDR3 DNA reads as TGTGCCAGCAGTCTCAGCGACTGGAAAAACACCGGGGAGCTGTTTTTT.

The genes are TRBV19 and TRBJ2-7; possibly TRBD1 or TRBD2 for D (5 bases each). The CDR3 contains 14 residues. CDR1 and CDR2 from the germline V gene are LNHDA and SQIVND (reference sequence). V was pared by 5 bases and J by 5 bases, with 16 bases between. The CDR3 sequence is CASSRGVDVHEQYF. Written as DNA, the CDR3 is TGTGCCAGTAGTCGAGGGGTGGACGTCCACGAGCAGTACTTC.

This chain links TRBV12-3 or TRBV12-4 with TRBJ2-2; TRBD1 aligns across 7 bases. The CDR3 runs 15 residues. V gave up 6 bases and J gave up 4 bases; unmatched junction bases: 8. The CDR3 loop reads CASSDDRVGTGELFF. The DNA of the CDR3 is TGTGCCAGCAGCGACGACAGGGTTGGCACCGGGGAGCTGTTTTTT.

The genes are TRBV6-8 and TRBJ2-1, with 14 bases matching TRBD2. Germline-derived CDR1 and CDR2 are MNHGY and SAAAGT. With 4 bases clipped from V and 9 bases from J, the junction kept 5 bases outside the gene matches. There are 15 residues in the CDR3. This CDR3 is CASSSPTSGGGEQFF. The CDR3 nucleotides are TGTGCCAGCAGTTCCCCGACTAGCGGGGGGGGTGAGCAGTTCTTC.

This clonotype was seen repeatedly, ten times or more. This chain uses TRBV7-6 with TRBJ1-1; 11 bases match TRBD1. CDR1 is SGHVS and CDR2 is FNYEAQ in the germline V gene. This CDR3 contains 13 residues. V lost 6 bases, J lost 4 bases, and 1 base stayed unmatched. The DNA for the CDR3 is TGTGCCAGCAGTGGGACAGGGGGCACTGAAGCTTTCTTT. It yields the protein CASSGTGGTEAFF.

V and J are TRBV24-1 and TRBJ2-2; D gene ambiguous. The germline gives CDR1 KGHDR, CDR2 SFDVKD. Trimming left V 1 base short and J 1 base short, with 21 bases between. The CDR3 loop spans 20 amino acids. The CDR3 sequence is CATSDFRLRLPLGNTGELFF. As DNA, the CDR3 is TGTGCCACCAGTGATTTTCGGTTGAGACTGCCGTTGGGGAACACCGGGGAGCTGTTTTTT.